This passage covers 15 T cell receptor beta chains from one sample sequenced in a study of T cells in Graves' hyperthyroidism and ophthalmopathy. Researchers amplified the TCR beta CDR3 regions from RNA transcripts. The study used the HTBI primer set for a first-round RT-PCR of the TCR CDR3. TCRdb re-analysed the multiplex PCR reads in MiXCR, keeping a single row per CDR3 protein. This table holds roughly 740,000 distinct CDR3 sequences, over 15% found once. The sample was blood. Receptor source: a man younger than 35 with Graves' hyperthyroidism.

A few counts support this clonotype. The rearrangement links TRBV5-1 to TRBJ2-5; a possible D gene is TRBD1 (6 bases). Trimming shortened V by 6 bases and J by 0 bases, and 9 bases separated the two germline ends. The germline V gene encodes CDR1 SGHRS and CDR2 YFSETQ. The CDR3 is made up of 13 amino acids. The CDR3 bases are TGCGCCAGCAAGGGGGAATACCAAGAGACCCAGTACTTC. Translating it yields CASKGEYQETQYF.

A note on this clonotype: A read error may explain this, as a much larger clone is one base away. CDR3 region: CASSLTRGAYF. The CDR3 coding sequence is TGTGCCAGCAGTTTAACCAGGGGCGCGTACTTC. The chain carries TRBV28 and TRBJ2-4; TRBD1 is a possible D gene (6 bases). Trimming took off 2 bases at V and 15 bases at J, with 11 bases between the two ends. The CDR3 extends over 11 amino acids. Germline values: CDR1 MDHEN, CDR2 SYDVKM.

V gene TRBV29-1 combines with J gene TRBJ2-2; 8 bases agree with TRBD2. CDR1 and CDR2 (germline): SQVTM, ANQGSEA. CDR3 length: 15 residues. J lost 5 bases, V lost 0 bases, and 5 bases had no gene match. CDR3: CSVEDREGPTGELFF. The CDR3 bases are TGCAGCGTTGAAGATCGGGAGGGGCCAACCGGGGAGCTGTTTTTT.

In this sample, this clonotype turned up once. The CDR3 protein is CASSQHYRTNYNEQFF. The CDR3 region has the DNA TGCGCCAGCAGCCAACATTACAGGACTAACTACAATGAGCAGTTCTTC. The chain employs TRBV4-1 and TRBJ2-1; perhaps TRBD2 as D (6 bases). The germline V gene has CDR1 MGHRA and CDR2 YSYEKL. CDR3 length: 16 amino acids. The V end was cut by 2 bases, the J end by 3 bases, with 14 bases between.

Many counts were recorded for this clonotype. J is TRBJ1-5 and V is TRBV30, with D tentatively TRBD1 (5 bases). The V and J ends lost 3 bases and 7 bases respectively, with 22 bases between them. This CDR3 comprises 16 residues. Germline CDR1 is GTSNPN and CDR2 is SVGIG (reference sequence). This CDR3 reads CAWSGSTPPGSQPQHF. DNA of the CDR3: TGTGCCTGGAGCGGTTCCACCCCGCCAGGGAGCCAGCCCCAGCATTTT.

J is TRBJ2-2 and V is TRBV4-3, with 8 nucleotides matching TRBD2. This CDR3 region has 20 residues. The germline V gene encodes CDR1 LGHNA and CDR2 YSLEER. The J segment lost 5 bases and the V segment lost 0 bases, leaving 17 bases of the junction unmatched. CDR3 residues: CASSQDRIAGLYSGTGELFF. As DNA, the CDR3 is TGCGCCAGCAGCCAAGATAGAATAGCGGGGCTCTACTCGGGGACCGGGGAGCTGTTTTTT.

V usage is TRBV19 and J usage is TRBJ2-7; D gene uncertain. The CDR3 length is 15 residues. Germline V CDR1 and CDR2: LNHDA, SQIVND (reference sequence). Deletions cut 1 base from V and 0 bases from J, with 10 bases between. CDR3 sequence (DNA): TGTGCCAGTAGTATAGCGGGTAAAGGCTCCTACGAGCAGTACTTC. Residues: CASSIAGKGSYEQYF.

The chain recombines TRBV25-1 with TRBJ2-7; D uncertain. V dropped 1 base and J dropped 0 bases, with 7 bases sitting between them. Germline values: CDR1 MGHDK, CDR2 SYGVNS. The CDR3 is made up of 14 amino acids. Here the CDR3 DNA reads TGTGCCAGCAGTGAATCCCCGAGCTCCTACGAGCAGTACTTC. Protein sequence: CASSESPSSYEQYF.

This clonotype has just a few counts. The rearrangement joins TRBV3-1 to TRBJ2-7, with 7 nucleotides matching TRBD1. This CDR3 is built from 14 residues. V gave up 2 bases and J gave up 7 bases; unmatched junction bases: 8. Looked up from germline, CDR1 is LGHDT and CDR2 is YNNKEL (reference sequence). The CDR3 DNA reads as TGTGCCAGCAGCCAATGGACAGGCTTAGCGGAGCAGTACTTC. It specifies CASSQWTGLAEQYF.

This clonotype appeared many times. This sequence joins TRBV7-8 and TRBJ2-3, with no clear D. The CDR3 consists of 14 residues. V lost 5 bases to trimming and J lost 2 bases, with 11 bases between them. The germline CDR1 and CDR2 sequences are SGHVS and FQNEAQ. CDR3 coding DNA: TGTGCCAGCAGCCCATTGACCGTCACAGATACGCAGTATTTT. The encoded protein is CASSPLTVTDTQYF. Drawing the rest from reference TRBV7-8 and TRBJ2-3, the complete variable domain is GAGVSQSPRYKVAKRGQDVALRCDPISGHVSLFWYQQALGQGPEFLTYFQNEAQLDKSGLPSDRFFAERPEGSVSTLKIQRTQQEDSAVYLCASSPLTVTDTQYFGPGTRLTVL.

This clonotype was counted ten times or more. The genes are TRBV7-2 and TRBJ2-1, with D perhaps assigned TRBD1 or TRBD2 (5 bases each). V was cut by 6 bases and J by 9 bases, with 15 bases left in between. CDR1 SGHTA and CDR2 FQGNSA come from the germline V gene. The CDR3 totals 13 residues. CDR3 sequence: CASRLSGGSEQFF. CDR3 nucleotide sequence: TGTGCCAGCAGACTTAGTGGGGGATCTGAGCAGTTCTTC.

This clonotype came up many times. The V and J genes are TRBV12-3 or TRBV12-4 and TRBJ2-7, with 8 bases fitting TRBD2. V was clipped by 7 bases and J by 1 base; unmatched bases: 9. The CDR3 is 15 amino acids. CDR3 sequence reads: CASTRLAGNSYEQYF. The CDR3 DNA is TGTGCCAGCACTCGATTAGCGGGAAATTCCTACGAGCAGTACTTC.

The CDR3 DNA is TGTGCCAGCAGCCCCGCGGCCTTCAACGAGCAGTACTTC. Its protein product is CASSPAAFNEQYF. The gene calls are TRBV28 and TRBJ2-7; D is unclear. The germline V gene has CDR1 MDHEN and CDR2 SYDVKM. V was clipped by 6 bases and J by 5 bases, with 14 bases between them. CDR3 length: 13 amino acids.

The table lists this clonotype with a few counts. V gene TRBV19 combines with J gene TRBJ2-7; D remains ambiguous. Germline CDR1 is LNHDA and CDR2 is SQIVND (reference sequence). This CDR3 has 15 amino acids. V shed 5 bases and J shed 2 bases, with 16 bases lying between them. The CDR3 nucleotides read TGTGCCAGTAGTCCCGGTGGCCGTATAACCTACGAGCAGTACTTC. This codes for CASSPGGRITYEQYF.

About this clonotype: The junction departs from the called germline gene at one end, perhaps through a read error. The genes are TRBV30 and TRBJ1-1; D perhaps matches TRBD1 (6 bases). Germline V lookup: CDR1 GTSNPN, CDR2 SVGIG (reference sequence). The CDR3 has 15 residues. CDR3 nucleotide sequence: TGTGTCTGGAGTGTGGGTGGGACACTGAACACTGAAGCTTTCTTT. Protein sequence: CVWSVGGTLNTEAFF. The full variable domain, in which reference TRBV30 and TRBJ1-1 provide the parts outside the CDR3, is SQTIHQWPATLVQPVGSPLSLECTVEGTSNPNLYWYRQAAGRGLQLLFYSVGIGQISSEVPQNLSASRPQDRQFILSSKKLLLSDSGFYLCVWSVGGTLNTEAFFGQGTRLTVV.